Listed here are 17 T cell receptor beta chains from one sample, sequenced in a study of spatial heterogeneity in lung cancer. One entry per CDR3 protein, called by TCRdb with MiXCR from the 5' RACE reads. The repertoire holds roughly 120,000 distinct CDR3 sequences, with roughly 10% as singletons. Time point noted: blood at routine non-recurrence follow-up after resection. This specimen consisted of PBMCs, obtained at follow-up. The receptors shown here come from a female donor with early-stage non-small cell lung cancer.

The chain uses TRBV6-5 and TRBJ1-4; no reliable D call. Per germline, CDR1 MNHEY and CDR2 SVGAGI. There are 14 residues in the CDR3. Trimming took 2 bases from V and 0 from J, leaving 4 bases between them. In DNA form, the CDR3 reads TGTGCCAGCAGTTACGGCACAACTAATGAAAAACTGTTTTTT. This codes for CASSYGTTNEKLFF.

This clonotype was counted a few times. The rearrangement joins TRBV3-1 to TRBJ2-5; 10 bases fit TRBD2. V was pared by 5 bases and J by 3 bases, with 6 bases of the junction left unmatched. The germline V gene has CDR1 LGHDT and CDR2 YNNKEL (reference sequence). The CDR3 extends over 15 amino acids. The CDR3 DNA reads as TGTGCCAGCAGCGCTCGGACTAGCGGAAAAGAGACCCAGTACTTC. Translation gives CASSARTSGKETQYF.

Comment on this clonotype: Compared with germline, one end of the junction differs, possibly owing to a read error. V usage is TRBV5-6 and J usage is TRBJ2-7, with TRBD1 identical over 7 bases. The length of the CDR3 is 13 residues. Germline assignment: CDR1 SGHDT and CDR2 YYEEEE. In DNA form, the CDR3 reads TGTGCCTGCAGCTTGACAGGGACCCACGAGCAGTACTTC. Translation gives CACSLTGTHEQYF.

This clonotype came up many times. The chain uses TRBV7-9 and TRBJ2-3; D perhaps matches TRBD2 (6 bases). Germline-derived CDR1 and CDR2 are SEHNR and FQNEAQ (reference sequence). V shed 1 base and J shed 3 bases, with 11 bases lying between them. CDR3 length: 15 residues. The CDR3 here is CASSLVGGPTDTQYF. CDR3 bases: TGTGCCAGCAGCTTAGTCGGGGGACCGACAGATACGCAGTATTTT.

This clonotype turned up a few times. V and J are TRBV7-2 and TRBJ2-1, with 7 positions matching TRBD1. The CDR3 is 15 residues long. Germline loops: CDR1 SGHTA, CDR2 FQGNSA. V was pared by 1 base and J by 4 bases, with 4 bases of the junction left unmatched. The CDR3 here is CASSLGQGGYNEQFF. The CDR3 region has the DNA TGTGCCAGCAGCTTAGGACAGGGCGGTTACAATGAGCAGTTCTTC.

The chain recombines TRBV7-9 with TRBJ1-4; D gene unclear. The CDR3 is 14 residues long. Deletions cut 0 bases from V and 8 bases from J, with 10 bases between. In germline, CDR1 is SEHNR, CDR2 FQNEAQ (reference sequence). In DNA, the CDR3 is TGTGCCAGCAGCTTAGCAACGGGAGGCGAAAAACTGTTTTTT. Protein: CASSLATGGEKLFF.

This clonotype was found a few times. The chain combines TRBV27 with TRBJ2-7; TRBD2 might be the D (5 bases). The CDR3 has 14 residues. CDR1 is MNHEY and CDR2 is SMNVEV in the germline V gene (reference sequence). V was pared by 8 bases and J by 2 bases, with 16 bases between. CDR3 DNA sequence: TGTGCCAGCGTAAAGCCGGGAAGTACCTACGAGCAGTACTTC. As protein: CASVKPGSTYEQYF.

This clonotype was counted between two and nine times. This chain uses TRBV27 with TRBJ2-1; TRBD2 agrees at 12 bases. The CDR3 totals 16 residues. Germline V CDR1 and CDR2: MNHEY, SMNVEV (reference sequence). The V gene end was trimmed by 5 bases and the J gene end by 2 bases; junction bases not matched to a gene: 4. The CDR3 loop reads CASSPGLAGTYNEQFF. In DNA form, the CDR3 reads TGTGCCAGCAGTCCAGGACTAGCGGGAACCTACAATGAGCAGTTCTTC.

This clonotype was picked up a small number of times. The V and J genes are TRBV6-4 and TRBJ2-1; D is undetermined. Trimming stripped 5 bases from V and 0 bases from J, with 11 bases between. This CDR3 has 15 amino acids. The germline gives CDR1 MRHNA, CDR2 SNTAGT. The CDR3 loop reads CASSPSLGSYNEQFF. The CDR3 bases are TGTGCCAGCAGTCCATCGCTTGGCTCCTACAATGAGCAGTTCTTC.

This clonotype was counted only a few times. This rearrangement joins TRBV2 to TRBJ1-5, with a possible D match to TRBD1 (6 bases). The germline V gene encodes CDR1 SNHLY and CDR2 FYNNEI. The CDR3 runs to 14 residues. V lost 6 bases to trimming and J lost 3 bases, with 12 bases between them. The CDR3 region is CASRITGSNQPQHF. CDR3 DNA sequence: TGTGCCAGCAGGATCACAGGGTCCAATCAGCCCCAGCATTTT.

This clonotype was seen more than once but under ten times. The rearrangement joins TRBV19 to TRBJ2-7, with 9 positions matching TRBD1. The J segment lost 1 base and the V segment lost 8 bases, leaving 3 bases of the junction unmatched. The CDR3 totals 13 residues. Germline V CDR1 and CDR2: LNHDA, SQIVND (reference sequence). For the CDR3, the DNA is TGTGCCAGTGGGACAGGGCGATCCTACGAGCAGTACTTC. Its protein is CASGTGRSYEQYF.

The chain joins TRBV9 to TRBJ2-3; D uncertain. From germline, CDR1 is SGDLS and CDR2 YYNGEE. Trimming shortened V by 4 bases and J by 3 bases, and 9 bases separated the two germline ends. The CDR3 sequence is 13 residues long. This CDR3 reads CASSNQPTDTQYF. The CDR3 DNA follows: TGTGCCAGCAGCAACCAACCGACAGATACGCAGTATTTT.

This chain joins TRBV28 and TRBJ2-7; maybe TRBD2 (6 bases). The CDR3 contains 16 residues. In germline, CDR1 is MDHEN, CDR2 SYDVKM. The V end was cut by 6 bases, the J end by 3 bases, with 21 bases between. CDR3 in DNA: TGTGCCAGCAGCCGCGCGGGACTCCCCGCAGGCTACGAGCAGTACTTC. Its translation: CASSRAGLPAGYEQYF.

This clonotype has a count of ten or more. CDR3 amino acids: CASSLMDEQFF. DNA for the CDR3: TGTGCCAGCAGCTTGATGGATGAGCAGTTCTTC. The V gene is TRBV5-6, the J gene TRBJ2-1; D uncertain. CDR3 length: 11 residues. V dropped 1 base and J dropped 8 bases, with 4 bases sitting between them. Germline V gene data show CDR1 as SGHDT and CDR2 as YYEEEE.

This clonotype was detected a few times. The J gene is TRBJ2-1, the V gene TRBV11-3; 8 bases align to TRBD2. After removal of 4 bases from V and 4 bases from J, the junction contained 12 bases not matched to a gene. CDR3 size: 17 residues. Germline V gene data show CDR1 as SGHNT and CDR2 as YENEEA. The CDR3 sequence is CASSSNQLAAAYNEQFF. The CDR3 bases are TGTGCCAGCAGCTCGAACCAACTAGCGGCAGCTTACAATGAGCAGTTCTTC.

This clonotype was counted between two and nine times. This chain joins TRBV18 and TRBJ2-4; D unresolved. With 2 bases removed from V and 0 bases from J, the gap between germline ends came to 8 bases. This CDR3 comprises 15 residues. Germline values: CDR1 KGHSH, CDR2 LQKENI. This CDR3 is CASSPRDLAKNIQYF. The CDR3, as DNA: TGTGCCAGCTCACCAAGAGATCTAGCCAAAAACATTCAGTACTTC.

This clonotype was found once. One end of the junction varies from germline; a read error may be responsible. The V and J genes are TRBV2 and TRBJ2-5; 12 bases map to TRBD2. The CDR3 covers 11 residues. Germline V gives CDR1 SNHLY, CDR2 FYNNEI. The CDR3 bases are TGTGCCAGCAGTGGCCTAGCGGGAGGGAGTTTC. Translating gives CASSGLAGGSF. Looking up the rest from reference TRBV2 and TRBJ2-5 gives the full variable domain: EPEVTQTPSHQVTQMGQEVILRCVPISNHLYFYWYRQILGQKVEFLVSFYNNEISEKSEIFDDQFSVERPDGSNFTLKIRSTKLEDSAMYFCASSGLAGGSFGPGTRLLVL.